These 6 T cell receptor beta chains were all obtained from the same sample, sequenced in a study of shared clonotypes between healthy human individuals. Only in-frame clones appear in the TCRdb table, and some are missing; sequencing was by immunoSEQ multiplex PCR. This sample carries 1.5 million to 1.9 million clones, 95% to 99% of them seen once, and the ten largest clones take about 0.42%. Sequencing was done on a sample of naive CD4+ T cells sorted from blood. As to subset: CD45RA+ positively selected. The receptor set was obtained from a man aged 30 to 45 in good health.

Points on this clone: Other nucleotide sequences in the sample specify the same CDR3. This chain joins TRBV9 and TRBJ2-1; TRBD2 matches 7 bases. J gave up 4 bases and V 0 bases, and 4 bases lay outside the gene matches. The germline CDR1 and CDR2 sequences are SGDLS and YYNGEE. The CDR3 has 15 amino acids. CDR3 residues: CASSVGRERYNEQFF. In DNA, the CDR3 is TGTGCCAGCAGCGTAGGGCGGGAGAGGTACAATGAGCAGTTCTTC.

The chain uses TRBV7-9 and TRBJ2-7; D possibly uses TRBD1 or TRBD2 (7 bases each). Looked up from germline, CDR1 is SEHNR and CDR2 is FQNEAQ (reference sequence). V lost 8 bases, J lost 6 bases, and 17 bases lay in between. This CDR3 is built from 13 residues. CDR3 protein: CASDRDRGGEQYF. For the CDR3, the DNA is TGTGCCAGCGACAGGGACCGCGGGGGCGAGCAGTACTTC.

V is TRBV5-1 and J is TRBJ2-7; possible D gene TRBD1, 5 bases. Germline V gene lookup returns CDR1 SGHRS and CDR2 YFSETQ. This CDR3 has 16 amino acids. V was clipped by 3 bases and J by 3 bases, with 19 bases between them. The CDR3 region is CASSSHFDRASYEQYF. Written as DNA, the CDR3 is TGCGCCAGCAGCTCCCACTTCGACAGAGCGAGCTACGAGCAGTACTTC.

The chain links TRBV5-4 to TRBJ2-4; tentatively, D is TRBD2 (6 bases). Trimming left V 3 bases short and J 5 bases short, with 12 bases between. Germline values: CDR1 SGHNT, CDR2 YYREEE (reference sequence). This CDR3 region has 14 residues. CDR3 sequence (DNA): TGTGCCAGCAGCTGGAGGGACGGAGAAAACATTCAGTACTTC. Translation: CASSWRDGENIQYF.

Only a few counts were recorded for this clone. This chain uses TRBV28 with TRBJ1-1, with a possible D match to TRBD1 (5 bases). The CDR3 is made up of 13 amino acids. Per germline, CDR1 MDHEN and CDR2 SYDVKM. The ends were cut back, 6 bases at V and 2 bases at J, with 10 bases in the middle. The CDR3 region is CASSRQINTEAFF. The CDR3, as DNA: TGTGCCAGCAGCCGACAGATTAACACTGAAGCTTTCTTT.

The chain has TRBV18 and TRBJ2-7, with 8 bases identical to TRBD2. Germline V gives CDR1 KGHSH, CDR2 LQKENI. The CDR3 has 15 amino acids. V was pared by 6 bases and J by 11 bases, with 18 bases of the junction left unmatched. For the CDR3, the DNA is TGTGCCAGCTCGAAAGCCGGGACTAGTAGTCTCGGCGAGTACTTC. Translation: CASSKAGTSSLGEYF. Looking up the rest from reference TRBV18 and TRBJ2-7 gives the full variable domain: NAGVMQNPRHLVRRRGQEARLRCSPMKGHSHVYWYRQLPEEGLKFMVYLQKENIIDESGMPKERFSAEFPKEGPSILRIQQVVRGDSAAYFCASSKAGTSSLGEYFGPGTRLTVT.